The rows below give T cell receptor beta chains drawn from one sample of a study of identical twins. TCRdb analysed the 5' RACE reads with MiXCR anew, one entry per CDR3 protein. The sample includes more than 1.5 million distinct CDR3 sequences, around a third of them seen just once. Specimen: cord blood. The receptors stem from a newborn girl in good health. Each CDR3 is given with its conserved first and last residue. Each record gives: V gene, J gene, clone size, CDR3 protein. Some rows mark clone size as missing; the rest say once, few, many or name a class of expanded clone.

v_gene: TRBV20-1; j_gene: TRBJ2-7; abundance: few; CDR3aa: CSARGMGNEQYF
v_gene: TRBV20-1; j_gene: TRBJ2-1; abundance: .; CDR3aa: CSATRTSGIGNEQFF
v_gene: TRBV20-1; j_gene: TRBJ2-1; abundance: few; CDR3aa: CSASGLAGATYNEQFF
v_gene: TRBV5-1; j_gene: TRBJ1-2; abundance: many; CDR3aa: CASSLLGSNYGYTF
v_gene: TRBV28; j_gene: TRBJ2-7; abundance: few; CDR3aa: CASSLPSLAGTSYEQYF
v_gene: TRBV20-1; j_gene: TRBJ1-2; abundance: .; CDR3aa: CSALDGFYGYTF
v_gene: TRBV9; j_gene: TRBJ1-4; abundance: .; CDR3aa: CASSVGGGRRYEKLFF
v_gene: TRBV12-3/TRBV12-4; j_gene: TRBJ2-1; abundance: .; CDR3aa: CASSFPGLAGRGEQFF
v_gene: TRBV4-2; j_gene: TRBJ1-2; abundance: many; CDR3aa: CASSQDNNYGYTF
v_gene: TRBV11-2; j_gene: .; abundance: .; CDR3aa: CASSLGGRQWFKETQYF
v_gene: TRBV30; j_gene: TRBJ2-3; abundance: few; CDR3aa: CAWSDLLAGVTDTQYF
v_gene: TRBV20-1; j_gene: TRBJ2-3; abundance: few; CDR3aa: CSARKGGNTDTQYF
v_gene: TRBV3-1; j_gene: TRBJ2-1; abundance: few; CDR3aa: CASLAGGEQFF
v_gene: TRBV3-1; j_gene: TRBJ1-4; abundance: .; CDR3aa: CASSQVQGYEKLFF
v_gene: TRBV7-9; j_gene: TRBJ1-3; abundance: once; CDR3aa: CASSPSGGHTIYF
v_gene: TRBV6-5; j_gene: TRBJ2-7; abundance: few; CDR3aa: CASSPMASGYEQYF
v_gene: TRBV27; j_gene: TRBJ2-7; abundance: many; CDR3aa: CASSLLPSSYEQYF
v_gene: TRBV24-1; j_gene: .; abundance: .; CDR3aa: CATMGQEETQYF
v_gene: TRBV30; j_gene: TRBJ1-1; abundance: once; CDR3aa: CAWSHTGIGTEAFF
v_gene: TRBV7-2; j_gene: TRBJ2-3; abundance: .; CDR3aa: CASSLAGLRVDTQYF
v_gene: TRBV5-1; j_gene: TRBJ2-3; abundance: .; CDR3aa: CTSSLSSSLTDTQYF
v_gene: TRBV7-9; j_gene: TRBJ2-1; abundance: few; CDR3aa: CASSLARPYNEQFF
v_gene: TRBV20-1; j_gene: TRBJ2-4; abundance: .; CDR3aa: CSVRAGAKNIQYF
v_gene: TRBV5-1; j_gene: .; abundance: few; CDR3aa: CASSLRVLSGSSYNEQYF
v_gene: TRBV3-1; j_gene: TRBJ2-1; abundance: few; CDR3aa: CASSQWYEQFF
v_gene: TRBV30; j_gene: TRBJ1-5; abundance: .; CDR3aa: CAWSTAGGGQPQHF
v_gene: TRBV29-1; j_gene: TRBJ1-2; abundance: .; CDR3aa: CSAGQGVYGYTF